A selection of T cell receptor beta chains follows, all from one sample in a study of OX40 agonist ivuxolimab in advanced cancers. The table came from immunoSEQ multiplex PCR; TCRdb's copy has only in-frame clones and leaves some out. Of roughly 72,000 clones in the sample, 89% were seen once. The sequencing here drew on CD4+ or CD8+ T cells sorted from blood, taken in a trial of the OX40 agonist ivuxolimab. Receptors were obtained from an adult with an advanced solid tumor such as melanoma, head and neck, liver or kidney cancer. Each CDR3 is given with its conserved first and last residue. A D gene is named only where the DNA matches it firmly. Part of the rows lack a size; the others show once, few, many or a class for expanded clones.

.	TRBV10-3	.	TRBJ2-4	TGTGCCATCAGTGAGCCGAAAGGGGCGAACATTCAGTACTTC	CAISEPKGANIQYF
.	TRBV15	TRBD1	TRBJ1-2	TGTGCCACCAGCAGAGAATGGGGGACAGGGGTTGCTGGCTACACCTTC	CATSREWGTGVAGYTF
.	TRBV27	.	TRBJ2-1	TGTGCCAGCAGGGTCGGTGTAGGTCCCTCCTACAATGAGCAGTTCTTC	CASRVGVGPSYNEQFF
.	TRBV7-9	.	TRBJ2-5	TGCGCCAGCGCTAGGCAGGGGTCTGAGACCCAGTACTTC	CASARQGSETQYF
.	TRBV18	TRBD2	TRBJ2-1	TGTGCCAGCTCACGAACTAGCGGGGGGGCTTACAATGAGCAGTTCTTC	CASSRTSGGAYNEQFF
.	TRBV7-5	.	TRBJ2-2	TGTGTCAGAAGCTTATTGGGCTGGAACACCGGGGAGCTGTTTTTT	CVRSLLGWNTGELFF
.	TRBV28	TRBD1	TRBJ2-5	TGTGCCAGCAGTTTAGGGGACAGGGCAGGGACCCAGTACTTC	CASSLGDRAGTQYF
.	TRBV6-1	.	TRBJ2-2	TGTGCCAGCAGCCCCGGGTTATACACCGGGGAGCTGTTTTTT	CASSPGLYTGELFF
.	TRBV11-2	.	TRBJ2-1	TGTGCCAGCAGCCCCCTGGGGGGGGCAGAATCCTACAATGAGCAGTTCTTC	CASSPLGGAESYNEQFF
.	TRBV28	.	TRBJ1-2	TGTGCCAGTTTCCGGGGGGGGCGCAAGGATGGCTACACCTTC	CASFRGGRKDGYTF
.	TRBV2	TRBD1	TRBJ1-4	TGTGCCAGCACTCCCGGGACAGGAGATGAAAAACTGTTTTTT	CASTPGTGDEKLFF
.	TRBV5-6	TRBD2	TRBJ2-1	TGTGCCAGCGTCCCTAGCGGGAGGGGCTACAATGAGCAGTTCTTC	CASVPSGRGYNEQFF
.	TRBV2	.	TRBJ2-7	TGTGCCAGCACAGGAACTACCTTTTCCTACGAGCAGTACTTC	CASTGTTFSYEQYF
.	TRBV6-5	.	TRBJ1-2	TGTGCCAGCAGTTACGGGGAAACCCACAGCTATGGCTACACCTTC	CASSYGETHSYGYTF
once	TRBV27	TRBD1	TRBJ2-7	TGTGCCAGCAGTTTAAAGGGGACAGGGCGAGAGCAGTACTTC	CASSLKGTGREQYF
.	TRBV9	TRBD1	TRBJ2-5	TGTGCCAGCAGTAGAGACGGGACAGTAGTAGAGACCCAGTACTTC	CASSRDGTVVETQYF
.	TRBV19	TRBD2	TRBJ2-3	TGTGCCAGTAGTTTGGGACTAGCGGCAGATACGCAGTATTTT	CASSLGLAADTQYF
.	TRBV18	TRBD1	TRBJ2-7	TGTGCCAGCTCACCCGGGACAGAGCCCTACGAGCAGTACTTC	CASSPGTEPYEQYF
.	TRBV5-1	TRBD1	TRBJ1-5	TGCGCCAGCAGCTTGGAAAGAAGAGACAGGGGGAATCAGCCCCAGCATTTT	CASSLERRDRGNQPQHF
few	TRBV19	.	TRBJ2-2	TGTGCCAGTGGAACCCGGGGGGCCTCCACCGGGGAGCTGTTTTTT	CASGTRGASTGELFF
.	TRBV5-6	TRBD1	TRBJ2-7	TGTGCCAGCAGCAGGGGGTGGACAGGGGGCTCCTACGAGCAGTACTTC	CASSRGWTGGSYEQYF
.	TRBV20-1	.	TRBJ2-5	TGCAGTGCTAGCCCGACAAAGACCCAGTACTTC	CSASPTKTQYF
few	TRBV2	.	TRBJ1-5	TGTGCCAGCAGTGAAAGGGCCGTGTATCAGCCCCAGCATTTT	CASSERAVYQPQHF
.	TRBV5-4	.	TRBJ1-1	TGTGCCAGCAGCTTGTGGTGGGGGTTCGGCATGAACACTGAAGCTTTCTTT	CASSLWWGFGMNTEAFF
.	TRBV6-1	TRBD1	TRBJ2-3	TGTGCCAGCACGAGGGGGCGGTCAGATACGCAGTATTTT	CASTRGRSDTQYF
.	TRBV6-6	TRBD1	TRBJ1-2	TGTGCCAGCAGTTCGGGACAGGGTAGGGGCTACACCTTC	CASSSGQGRGYTF
few	TRBV7-8	.	TRBJ2-2	TGTGCCAGCAGCTTCATGGGGGCACGGGTCCATCGGGAGCTGTTTTTT	CASSFMGARVHRELFF
.	TRBV9	.	TRBJ2-1	TGTGCCAGCAGCTTCGGGACACTCTACAATGAGCAGTTCTTC	CASSFGTLYNEQFF
once	TRBV4-1	.	TRBJ2-3	TGCGCCAGCAGCCAATCGACAGGAGGGACAGATACGCAGTATTTT	CASSQSTGGTDTQYF
.	TRBV5-1	TRBD2	TRBJ2-7	TGCGCCAGCACCAGGACTAGCGGATCCTACGAGCAGTACTTC	CASTRTSGSYEQYF
.	TRBV5-5	.	TRBJ2-7	TGTGCCAGCAGCCTGGGTGTCTACGAGCAGTACTTC	CASSLGVYEQYF
.	TRBV28	TRBD2	TRBJ2-5	TGTGCCAGCAGGCCCCTCGGGGCTAGCGGGGGGGAGACCCAGTACTTC	CASRPLGASGGETQYF
.	TRBV28	.	TRBJ1-2	TGTGCCAGCAGCTCAGGACCTGACTATGGCTACACCTTC	CASSSGPDYGYTF
.	TRBV5-4	.	TRBJ1-3	TGTGCCAGCAGCTTGGAGTGGGGAAACACCATATATTTT	CASSLEWGNTIYF
once	TRBV5-1	.	TRBJ2-3	TGCGCCAGCAGCTTGAGAAACCTCGGCACAGATACGCAGTATTTT	CASSLRNLGTDTQYF
.	TRBV19	.	TRBJ1-2	TGTGCCAGTAGTATAGCTCGGGGACCCAACTATGGCTACACCTTC	CASSIARGPNYGYTF
.	TRBV5-6	TRBD1	TRBJ1-5	TGTGCCAGCAGCTCTCGGGGGACAGGGCAATTTAGCAATCAGCCCCAGCATTTT	CASSSRGTGQFSNQPQHF
.	TRBV11-3	TRBD1	TRBJ2-3	TGTGCCAGCAGCTTGGACAGGGCCACAGATACGCAGTATTTT	CASSLDRATDTQYF
.	TRBV29-1	.	TRBJ2-7	TGCAGCGTTCTGCGTCTCCGGGGCAGGCGAACCTACGAGCAGTACTTC	CSVLRLRGRRTYEQYF
.	TRBV6-6	.	TRBJ1-6	TGTGCCAGCAGGATCGACAGGTCCCCGGCACCCCTCCACTTT	CASRIDRSPAPLHF
.	TRBV27	TRBD1	TRBJ2-1	TGTGCCAGCAGTCTACTCCCGGGACAGGGCTTCTACAATGAGCAGTTCTTC	CASSLLPGQGFYNEQFF
.	TRBV28	.	TRBJ2-7	TGTGCCAGCAGTTTCCTCGGCGAGCAGTACTTC	CASSFLGEQYF
.	TRBV2	TRBD1	TRBJ1-1	TGTGCCAGCAAACCCCCCCGGGACAGGGGTCTGAACACTGAAGCTTTCTTT	CASKPPRDRGLNTEAFF
.	TRBV7-9	.	TRBJ2-5	TGTGCCAGCAGCCCGCCGGGGGCACAGACCCAGTACTTC	CASSPPGAQTQYF
.	TRBV5-6	.	TRBJ1-5	TGTGCCAGCAGCTTGGGCCTCCACAATCAGCCCCAGCATTTT	CASSLGLHNQPQHF
.	TRBV10-2	TRBD2	TRBJ2-1	TGCGCCAGCAGTGAGTCGGAGCGGGGGGGCCCAGATGAGCAGTTCTTC	CASSESERGGPDEQFF
.	TRBV5-1	.	TRBJ2-2	TGCGCCAGCAGCTTGGACTACATGAACACCGGGGAGCTGTTTTTT	CASSLDYMNTGELFF
.	TRBV6-5	TRBD1	TRBJ1-4	TGTGCCAGCAGTTACTCTGGGCAGGGGGGTGAAAAACTGTTTTTT	CASSYSGQGGEKLFF
.	TRBV28	.	TRBJ1-2	TGTGCCAGCAGCATGGACGCGGACGGCTACACCTTC	CASSMDADGYTF
.	TRBV6-1	.	TRBJ2-2	TGTGCCAGCATGGCACCGACGAACACCGGGGAGCTGTTTTTT	CASMAPTNTGELFF